One T cell receptor beta chain is described in this entry. Combined were second doses at about 4 or about 12 weeks. The CDR3 extends over 15 amino acids. Per germline, CDR1 KGHDR and CDR2 SFDVKD. V dropped 4 bases and J dropped 7; count of bases not matched to a gene: 4. The sample comes from a study of T cell responses to AZD1222 COVID-19 vaccine. This table comes from immunoSEQ multiplex PCR, and its TCRdb copy is limited to in-frame clones, with some not included. The sample lists about 120,000 clones; roughly 90% were seen once. This material consisted of peripheral blood, taken 28 days after the second AZD1222 dose. The source of this sequence is an adult who received the AZD1222 COVID-19 vaccine. The genes are TRBV24-1 and TRBJ2-5; 14 bases align to TRBD2. The CDR3 DNA sequence: TGTGCCACCAGTGACCGCGGACTAGCGGGAGGGACCCAGTACTTC. It encodes CATSDRGLAGGTQYF.